Listed below are T cell receptor beta chains from one sample, sequenced in a study of vaccination effects on CD4 cells after COVID-19. No antigen has been assigned to these receptors. TCRdb keeps only in-frame clones here, not all; method: immunoSEQ multiplex PCR. The sample lists about 40,000 clones; around 66% were seen once. The sample here was CD4+ T cells from PBMCs cultured without peptide, taken after COVID-19 vaccination. All receptors derive from a human donor who received a COVID-19 vaccine. CDR3s include the opening cysteine and the closing phenylalanine or tryptophan. The D gene is left open where the match is weak. Rows may omit the clone size; those that give it use once, few, many or a size class.

TRBJ2-7 | TRBV29-1 | once | TRBD2 | CSAEEGLAGFREQYF | TGCAGCGCAGAGGAGGGACTAGCGGGATTTCGCGAGCAGTACTTC
TRBJ2-1 | TRBV7-6 | NA | TRBD2 | CASSITSGGFNEQFF | TGTGCCAGCAGCATTACTAGCGGGGGCTTCAATGAGCAGTTCTTC
TRBJ1-2 | TRBV20-1 | NA | NA | CSALVGGGYTF | TGCAGTGCTCTAGTTGGAGGGGGCTACACCTTC
TRBJ2-3 | TRBV3-1/TRBV3-2 | NA | TRBD1 | CASSQGQGGSDTQYF | TGTGCCAGCAGCCAAGGACAGGGGGGATCAGATACGCAGTATTTT
TRBJ2-6 | TRBV5-4 | NA | TRBD2 | CASSDSSGGANVLTF | TGTGCCAGCAGCGACTCTAGCGGAGGGGCCAACGTCCTGACTTTC
TRBJ2-3 | TRBV14 | once | TRBD2 | CASSTSGAPSTDTQYF | TGTGCCAGCAGCACTAGCGGGGCGCCTAGCACAGATACGCAGTATTTT
TRBJ1-1 | TRBV5-1 | NA | NA | CASSFNSRMNTEAFF | TGCGCCAGCAGCTTTAATTCTCGGATGAACACTGAAGCTTTCTTT
TRBJ2-2 | TRBV6-5 | few | TRBD1 | CASRRQGARGELFF | TGTGCCAGCAGAAGACAGGGGGCGCGCGGGGAGCTGTTTTTT
TRBJ1-4 | TRBV19 | few | NA | CASSTLTGTGKLFF | TGTGCCAGTAGTACCTTAACAGGGACGGGAAAACTGTTTTTT
TRBJ2-2 | TRBV6-5 | NA | NA | CASTKEGELFF | TGTGCCAGCACCAAGGAGGGGGAGCTGTTTTTT
TRBJ2-3 | TRBV6-5 | NA | NA | CASSSTSIPTDTQYF | TGTGCCAGCAGCTCGACTAGTATTCCCACAGATACGCAGTATTTT
TRBJ2-7 | TRBV5-6 | NA | NA | CASSLQGNYEQYF | TGTGCCAGCAGCTTACAGGGCAACTACGAGCAGTACTTC
TRBJ2-2 | TRBV7-9 | NA | NA | CASSKGTALTGELFF | TGTGCCAGCAGCAAAGGGACCGCCCTAACCGGGGAGCTGTTTTTT
TRBJ2-1 | TRBV4-2 | NA | NA | CASSRVGVGGGEQFF | TGTGCCAGCAGCCGGGTTGGGGTGGGGGGCGGTGAGCAGTTCTTC
TRBJ1-1 | TRBV29-1 | NA | NA | CSVDKSGTSEAFF | TGCAGCGTTGACAAGTCCGGGACATCCGAAGCTTTCTTT
TRBJ1-2 | TRBV7-9 | NA | NA | CASSLFVPGYTF | TGTGCCAGCAGCTTATTTGTACCCGGCTACACCTTC
TRBJ1-5 | TRBV5-1 | few | NA | CASSPSDGNFEPQHF | TGCGCCAGCAGCCCTTCGGACGGGAACTTTGAGCCCCAGCATTTT
TRBJ1-5 | TRBV6-5 | NA | NA | CASSGTGNQPQHF | TGTGCCAGCTCGGGGACTGGCAATCAGCCCCAGCATTTT
TRBJ1-1 | TRBV27 | NA | NA | CASSMKRGQGTEAFF | TGTGCCAGCAGTATGAAACGGGGGCAAGGCACTGAAGCTTTCTTT